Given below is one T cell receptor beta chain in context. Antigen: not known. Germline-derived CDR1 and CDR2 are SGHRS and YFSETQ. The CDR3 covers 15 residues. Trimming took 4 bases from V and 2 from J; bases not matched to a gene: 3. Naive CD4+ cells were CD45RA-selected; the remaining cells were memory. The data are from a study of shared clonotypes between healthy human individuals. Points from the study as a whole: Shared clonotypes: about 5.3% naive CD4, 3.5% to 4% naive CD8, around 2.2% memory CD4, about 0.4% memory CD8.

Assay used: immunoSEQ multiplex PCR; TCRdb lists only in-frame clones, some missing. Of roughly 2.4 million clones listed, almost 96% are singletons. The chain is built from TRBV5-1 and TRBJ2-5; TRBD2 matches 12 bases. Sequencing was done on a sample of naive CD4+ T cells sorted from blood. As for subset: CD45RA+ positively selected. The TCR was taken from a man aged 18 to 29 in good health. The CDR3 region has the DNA TGCGCCAGCAGCATGACTAGCGGGGGACAAGAGACCCAGTACTTC. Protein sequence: CASSMTSGGQETQYF.